Sequencing of this TCR beta chain was carried out in a study of identical twins. Study-level results: Interpretation of the results relied on cross-sectional statistical analysis and not on following the same donors. Zero-insertion results could be subject to partial confounding by invariant MAIT and iNKT cells. Fewer insertions characterized abundant cord blood beta clonotypes, whereas memory repertoires showed none.

J was trimmed by 1 base and V by 4 bases; bases with no gene match: 11. Germline values: CDR1 MGHDK, CDR2 SYGVNS. This CDR3 spans 18 amino acids. This clonotype was observed a handful of times. The antigen is undetermined. The authors used template switching to add a universal primer site and gave cDNA unique molecular identifiers. TCRdb re-derived calls from the 5' RACE reads in MiXCR, one entry per CDR3 protein. This table holds 700,000 or so distinct CDR3 sequences, 8.6% found once. These data were also reused for a study on yellow fever vaccine responses in identical twins.

V usage is TRBV25-1 and J usage is TRBJ2-5, with 11 nucleotides matching TRBD2. The sequence derives from a woman younger than 35 in good health. Sequenced: PBMCs. CDR3 nucleotides: TGTGCCAGCAGTGCTTTGGCCCTAGCGGGAGGCGGCCAAGAGACCCAGTACTTC. Amino acids: CASSALALAGGGQETQYF.